This T cell receptor (beta chain) was identified in a study of T cells after yellow fever vaccination. Study-level information: Fractions low in cell number were prepared with SMART-Seq v4 Ultra Low Input. Findings of the study overall: Post-booster repertoires again held most primary-vaccination clones (approximately 96% CD4, around 90% CD8).

With 3 bases clipped from V and 7 bases from J, the junction kept 6 bases outside the gene matches. The CDR3 is 15 residues long. Germline V gives CDR1 LGHDT, CDR2 YNNKEL (reference sequence). Each CDR3 protein is one row after TCRdb ran MiXCR on the 5' RACE reads. The table has 500,000 to 650,000 distinct CDR3 sequences, about 12% seen once. In the case of this clonotype: Its antigen is unknown.

The material sequenced was PBMCs, taken on the day of the yellow fever booster vaccination. The chain uses TRBV3-1 and TRBJ2-2; 9 bases line up with TRBD2. This receptor was obtained from a man younger than 40 who received the YFV17D yellow fever vaccine. The CDR3 DNA sequence: TGTGCCAGCAGCCAGATAGCGGGAGCAGGCGGGGAGCTGTTTTTT. Its translation is CASSQIAGAGGELFF.